This T cell receptor beta chain is drawn from a study of HIV-infected patients and healthy controls. This clonotype was seen at least ten times. Its specificity is unknown. Study results and caveats: In HIV-infected patients, the apparent post-therapy Gini index recovery did not replicate in size-matched data. Compared with controls, mean Gini indices were significantly raised in HIV-infected repertoires, possibly indicating oligoclonality.

No cell fractionation was done, so the repertoire covers all unsorted peripheral blood T cells. RNA came from more than 2 ml of peripheral blood. Alpha and beta constant-region primers primed reverse transcription of around 500 ng RNA. Separate chain-specific third strand synthesis with multiplexing indices produced the alpha and beta libraries. The cDNA received a 5' RACE adapter containing a random hexamer plus an SP2 sequencing primer site. In TCRdb, the 5' RACE reads were re-called with MiXCR into one record per CDR3 protein. The table includes some 9,000 distinct CDR3 sequences, approximately 8% detected once. The source material was blood, sampled before antiretroviral therapy. This TCR came from an adult with HIV infection. The donor label of this sample is uncertain.

In nucleotides, the CDR3 is TGTGCCAGCAGTTACAACAGCGGGAGAGATACGCAGTATTTT. Its translation: CASSYNSGRDTQYF. The V and J genes are TRBV6-5 and TRBJ2-3; 8 bases are a match to TRBD2. V was clipped by 2 bases and J by 5 bases; unmatched bases: 3. CDR1 is MNHEY and CDR2 is SVGAGI in the germline V gene. The CDR3 covers 14 residues.